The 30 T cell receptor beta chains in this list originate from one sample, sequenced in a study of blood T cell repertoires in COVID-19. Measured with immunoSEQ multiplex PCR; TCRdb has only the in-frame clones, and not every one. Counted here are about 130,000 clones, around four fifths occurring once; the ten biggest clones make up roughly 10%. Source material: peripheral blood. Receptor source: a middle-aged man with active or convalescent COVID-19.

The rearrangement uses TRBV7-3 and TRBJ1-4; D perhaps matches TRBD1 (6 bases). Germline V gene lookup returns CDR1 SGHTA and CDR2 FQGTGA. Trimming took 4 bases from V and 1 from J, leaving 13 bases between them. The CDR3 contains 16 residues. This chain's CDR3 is CASSSGSQGTNEKLFF. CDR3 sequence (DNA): TGTGCCAGCAGCTCTGGATCACAGGGAACTAATGAAAAACTGTTTTTT. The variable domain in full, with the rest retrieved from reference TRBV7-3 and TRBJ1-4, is GAGVSQTPSNKVTEKGKYVELRCDPISGHTALYWYRQSLGQGPEFLIYFQGTGAADDSGLPNDRFFAVRPEGSVSTLKIQRTERGDSAVYLCASSSGSQGTNEKLFFGSGTQLSVL.

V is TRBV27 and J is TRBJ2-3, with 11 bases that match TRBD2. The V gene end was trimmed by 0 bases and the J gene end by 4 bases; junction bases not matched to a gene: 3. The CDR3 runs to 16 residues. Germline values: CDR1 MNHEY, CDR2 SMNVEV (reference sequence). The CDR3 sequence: CASSLSVSGGADTQYF. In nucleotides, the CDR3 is TGTGCCAGCAGTTTATCAGTTAGCGGGGGGGCAGATACGCAGTATTTT.

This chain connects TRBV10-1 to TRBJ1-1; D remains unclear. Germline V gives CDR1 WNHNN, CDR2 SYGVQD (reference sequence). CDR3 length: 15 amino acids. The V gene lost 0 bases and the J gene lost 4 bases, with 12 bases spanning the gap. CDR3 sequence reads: CASSESGGRGTEAFF. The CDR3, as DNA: TGCGCCAGCAGTGAGTCGGGCGGGCGGGGCACTGAAGCTTTCTTT.

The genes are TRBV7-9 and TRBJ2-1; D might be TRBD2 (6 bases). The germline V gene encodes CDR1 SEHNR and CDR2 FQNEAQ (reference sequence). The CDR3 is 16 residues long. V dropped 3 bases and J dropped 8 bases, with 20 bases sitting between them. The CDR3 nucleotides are TGTGCCAGCAGCTTTCTTGAAGAATCGGGGGTCGATGAGCAGTTCTTC. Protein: CASSFLEESGVDEQFF.

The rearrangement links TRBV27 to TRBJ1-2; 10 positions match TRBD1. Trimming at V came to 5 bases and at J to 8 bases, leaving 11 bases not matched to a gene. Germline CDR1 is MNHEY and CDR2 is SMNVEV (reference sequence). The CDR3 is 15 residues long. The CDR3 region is CASSPRGQGNRGYTF. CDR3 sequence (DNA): TGTGCCAGCAGTCCCAGGGGACAGGGGAATAGAGGCTACACCTTC.

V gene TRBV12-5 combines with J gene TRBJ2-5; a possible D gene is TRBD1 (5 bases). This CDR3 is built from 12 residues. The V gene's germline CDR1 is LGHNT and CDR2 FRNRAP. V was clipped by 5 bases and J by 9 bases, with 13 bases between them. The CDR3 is CASGLRQSAQYF. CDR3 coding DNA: TGTGCTAGTGGTCTGCGACAGTCGGCCCAGTACTTC.

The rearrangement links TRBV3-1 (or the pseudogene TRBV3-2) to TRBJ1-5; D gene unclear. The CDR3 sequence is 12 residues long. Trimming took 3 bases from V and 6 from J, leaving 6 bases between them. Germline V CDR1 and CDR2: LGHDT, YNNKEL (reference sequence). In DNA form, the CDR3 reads TGTGCCAGCAGCCAGGGAGTTCAGCCCCAGCATTTT. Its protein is CASSQGVQPQHF.

The CDR3 nucleotides are TGTGCCAGCAGTCCCCCGACTAGCGGAGTTTTCTACAATGAGCAGTTCTTC. This encodes CASSPPTSGVFYNEQFF. V gene TRBV6-6 combines with J gene TRBJ2-1; 9 nucleotides match TRBD2. The V and J ends lost 5 bases and 3 bases, in that order; junction bases with no gene match: 11. This CDR3 is built from 17 residues. Per germline, CDR1 MNHNY and CDR2 SVGAGI (reference sequence).

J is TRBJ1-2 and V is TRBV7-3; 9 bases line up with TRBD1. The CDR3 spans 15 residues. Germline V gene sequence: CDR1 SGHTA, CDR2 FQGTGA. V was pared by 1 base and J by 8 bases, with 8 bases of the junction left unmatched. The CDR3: CASSLRVRDREGYTF. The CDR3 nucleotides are TGTGCCAGCAGCTTAAGGGTCCGGGACAGGGAAGGCTACACCTTC.

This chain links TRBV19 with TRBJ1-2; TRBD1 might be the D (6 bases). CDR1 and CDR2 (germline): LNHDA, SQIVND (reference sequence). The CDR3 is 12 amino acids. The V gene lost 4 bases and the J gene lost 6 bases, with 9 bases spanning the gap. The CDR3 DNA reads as TGTGCCAGTAGTAGGGGGCCAAATGGCTACACCTTC. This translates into CASSRGPNGYTF.

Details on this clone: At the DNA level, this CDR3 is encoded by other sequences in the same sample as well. CDR3 in amino acids: CASSLDRGTEAFF. The CDR3 nucleotides read TGCGCCAGCAGCTTGGACAGGGGTACTGAAGCTTTCTTT. The chain joins TRBV5-1 to TRBJ1-1; 7 bases align to TRBD1. V shed 0 bases and J 5 bases; nucleotides not matched to a gene: 1. This CDR3 contains 13 residues. Germline CDR1 is SGHRS and CDR2 is YFSETQ.

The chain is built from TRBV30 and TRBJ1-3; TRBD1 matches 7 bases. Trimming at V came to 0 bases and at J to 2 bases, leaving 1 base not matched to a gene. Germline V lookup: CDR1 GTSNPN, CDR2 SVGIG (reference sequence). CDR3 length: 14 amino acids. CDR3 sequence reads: CAWSVGQAGNTIYF. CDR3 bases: TGTGCCTGGAGTGTAGGACAGGCTGGAAACACCATATATTTT.

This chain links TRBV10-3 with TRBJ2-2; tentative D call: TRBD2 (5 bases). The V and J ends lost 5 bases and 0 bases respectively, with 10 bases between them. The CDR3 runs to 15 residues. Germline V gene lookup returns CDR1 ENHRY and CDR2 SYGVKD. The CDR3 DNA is TGTGCCATCAGTCACAGCGGACCGAACACCGGGGAGCTGTTTTTT. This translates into CAISHSGPNTGELFF.

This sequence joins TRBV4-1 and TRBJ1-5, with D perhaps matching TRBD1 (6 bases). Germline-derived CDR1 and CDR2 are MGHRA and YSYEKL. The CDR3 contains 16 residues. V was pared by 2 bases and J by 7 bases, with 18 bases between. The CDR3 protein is CASSQPLTGGGQPQHF. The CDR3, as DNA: TGCGCCAGCAGCCAACCCTTGACAGGCGGGGGACAGCCCCAGCATTTT.

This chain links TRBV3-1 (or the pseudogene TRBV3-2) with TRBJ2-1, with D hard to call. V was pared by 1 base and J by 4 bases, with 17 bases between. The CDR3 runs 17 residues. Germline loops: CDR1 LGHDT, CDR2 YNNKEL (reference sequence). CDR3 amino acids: CASSQVSGGTRYNEQFF. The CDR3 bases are TGTGCCAGCAGCCAAGTTTCGGGTGGCACTCGTTACAATGAGCAGTTCTTC.

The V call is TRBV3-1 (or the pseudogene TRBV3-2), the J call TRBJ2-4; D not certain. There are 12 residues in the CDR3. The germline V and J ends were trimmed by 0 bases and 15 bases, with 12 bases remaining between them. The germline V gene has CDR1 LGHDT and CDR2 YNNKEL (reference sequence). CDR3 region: CASSQDDGPSYF. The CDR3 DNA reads TGTGCCAGCAGCCAAGATGATGGCCCCTCGTACTTC.

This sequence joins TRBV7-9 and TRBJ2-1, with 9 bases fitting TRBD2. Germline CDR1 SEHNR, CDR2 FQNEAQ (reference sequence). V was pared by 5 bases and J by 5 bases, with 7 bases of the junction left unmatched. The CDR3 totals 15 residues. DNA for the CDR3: TGTGCCAGCAGCCGGGGACTAGCATATGACAATGAGCAGTTCTTC. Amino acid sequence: CASSRGLAYDNEQFF.

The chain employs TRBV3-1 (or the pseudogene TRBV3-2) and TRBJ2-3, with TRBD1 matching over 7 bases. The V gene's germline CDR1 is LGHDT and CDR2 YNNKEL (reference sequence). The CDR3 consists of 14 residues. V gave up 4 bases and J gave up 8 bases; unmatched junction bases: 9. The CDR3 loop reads CASSLYLGGGTQYF. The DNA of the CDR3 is TGTGCCAGCAGCCTCTATCTAGGGGGCGGTACGCAGTATTTT.

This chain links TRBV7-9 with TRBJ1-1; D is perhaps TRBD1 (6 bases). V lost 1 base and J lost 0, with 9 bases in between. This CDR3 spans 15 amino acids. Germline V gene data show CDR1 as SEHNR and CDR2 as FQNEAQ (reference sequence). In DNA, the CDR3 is TGTGCCAGCAGCTTAGTAGGGGGGGTGAACACTGAAGCTTTCTTT. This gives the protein CASSLVGGVNTEAFF.

CDR3 in amino acids: CASSIAITGELFF. Written as DNA, the CDR3 is TGTGCCAGTAGTATAGCAATCACCGGGGAGCTGTTTTTT. The chain joins TRBV19 to TRBJ2-2; no reliable D call. This CDR3 has 13 residues. Trimming shortened V by 1 base and J by 4 bases, and 4 bases separated the two germline ends. The germline CDR1 and CDR2 sequences are LNHDA and SQIVND (reference sequence).

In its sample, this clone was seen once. CDR3 region: CASSESVQREKLFF. The CDR3 region has the DNA TGTGCCAGCAGTGAATCGGTTCAGAGGGAAAAACTGTTTTTT. This chain uses TRBV25-1 with TRBJ1-4, with D uncertain. The CDR3 is 14 residues long. Germline CDR1 is MGHDK and CDR2 is SYGVNS. Deletions cut 1 base from V and 8 bases from J, with 11 bases between.

CDR3 sequence: CASSVPGLAGPGELFF. The CDR3, as DNA: TGTGCCAGCAGCGTACCGGGACTAGCGGGGCCCGGGGAGCTGTTTTTT. V gene TRBV9 combines with J gene TRBJ2-2; 13 bases are shared with TRBD2. The V and J ends lost 1 base and 6 bases, in that order; junction bases with no gene match: 3. CDR3 length: 16 residues. CDR1 and CDR2 (germline): SGDLS, YYNGEE.

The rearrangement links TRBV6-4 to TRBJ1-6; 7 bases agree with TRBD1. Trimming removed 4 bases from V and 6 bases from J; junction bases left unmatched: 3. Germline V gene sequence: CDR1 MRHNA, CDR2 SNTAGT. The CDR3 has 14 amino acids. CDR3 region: CASSAGQLNSPLHF. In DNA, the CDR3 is TGTGCCAGCAGTGCGGGACAGCTTAATTCACCCCTCCACTTT.

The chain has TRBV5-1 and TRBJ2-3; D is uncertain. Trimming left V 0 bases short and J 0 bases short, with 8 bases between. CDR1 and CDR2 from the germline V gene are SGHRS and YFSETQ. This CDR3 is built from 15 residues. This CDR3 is CASSLASGSTDTQYF. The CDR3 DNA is TGCGCCAGCAGCTTGGCTTCAGGTAGCACAGATACGCAGTATTTT.

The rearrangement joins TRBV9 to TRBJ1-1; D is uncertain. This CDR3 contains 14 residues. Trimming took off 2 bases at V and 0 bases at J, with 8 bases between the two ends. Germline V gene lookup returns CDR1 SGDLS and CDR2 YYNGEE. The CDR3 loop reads CASSVQTMNTEAFF. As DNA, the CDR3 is TGTGCCAGCAGCGTGCAAACAATGAACACTGAAGCTTTCTTT.

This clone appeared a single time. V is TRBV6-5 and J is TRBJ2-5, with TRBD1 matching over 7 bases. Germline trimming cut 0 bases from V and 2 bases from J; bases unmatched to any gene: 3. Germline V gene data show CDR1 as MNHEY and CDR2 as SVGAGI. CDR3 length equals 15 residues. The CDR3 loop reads CASSYSGTDQETQYF. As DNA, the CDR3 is TGTGCCAGCAGTTACTCGGGGACAGATCAAGAGACCCAGTACTTC.

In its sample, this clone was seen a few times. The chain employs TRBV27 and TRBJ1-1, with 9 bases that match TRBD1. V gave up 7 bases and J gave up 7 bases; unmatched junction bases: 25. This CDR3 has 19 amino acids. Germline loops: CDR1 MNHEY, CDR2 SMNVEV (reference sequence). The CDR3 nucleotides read TGTGCCAGCACACGATATTTGGGGCCGATAAATAAGGGACAGGGTGAAGCTTTCTTT. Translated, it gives CASTRYLGPINKGQGEAFF.

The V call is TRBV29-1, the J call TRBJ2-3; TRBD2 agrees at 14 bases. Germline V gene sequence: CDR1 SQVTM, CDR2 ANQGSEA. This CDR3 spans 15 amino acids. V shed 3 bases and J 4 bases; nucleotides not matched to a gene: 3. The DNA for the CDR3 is TGCAGCGTTGAGGGACTAGCGGGGGTTTCAGATACGCAGTATTTT. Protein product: CSVEGLAGVSDTQYF.

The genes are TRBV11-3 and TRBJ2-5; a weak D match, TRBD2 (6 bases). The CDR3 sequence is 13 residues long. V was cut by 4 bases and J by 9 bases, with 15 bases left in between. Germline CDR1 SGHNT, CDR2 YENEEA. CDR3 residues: CASSSTGVAAQYF. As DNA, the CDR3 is TGTGCCAGCAGCTCCACGGGAGTTGCGGCCCAGTACTTC.

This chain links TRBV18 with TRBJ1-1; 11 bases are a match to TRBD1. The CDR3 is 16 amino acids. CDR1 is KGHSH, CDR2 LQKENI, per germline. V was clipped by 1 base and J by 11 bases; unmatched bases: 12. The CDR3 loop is CASSPQEVGQGARAFF. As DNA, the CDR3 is TGTGCCAGCTCACCACAGGAGGTTGGACAGGGGGCGCGGGCTTTCTTT.